The clone carrying this T cell receptor (beta chain) was counted between two and nine times. Its specificity is unknown. The data stem from a study of T cell repertoires in cytomegalovirus infection. Study-level background: HLA-B-restricted CMV epitopes that are well studied, plus recently identified HLA-C-restricted ones, were used by the study. An indication of both CMV infection and matching HLA type came from public TCR beta signatures.

Study-wide findings and caveats: CMV carriers having the relevant HLA were flagged by cumulative public TCR beta family frequency. There were HLA-C-restricted CMV-specific TCR beta clonotypes dominating the ex vivo response.

CDR1 is MNHEY and CDR2 is SMNVEV in the germline V gene (reference sequence). This CDR3 spans 14 amino acids. Deletions cut 5 bases from V and 0 bases from J, with 8 bases between. TCRdb reprocessed the reads with MiXCR, giving one entry per CDR3 protein. The repertoire holds roughly 990,000 distinct CDR3 sequences, with around 32% as singletons. This chain joins TRBV27 and TRBJ1-5; no reliable D call. The starting material was cultured CD8+ T cells from PBMCs, obtained from culture after CMV antigen stimulation. The origin of this receptor is a human donor in good health (CMV status not recorded). Some clones in this sample may be carry-over from other donors' samples. Here the CDR3 reads CASSRAYSNQPQHF. The CDR3 region has the DNA TGTGCCAGCAGTCGGGCGTATAGCAATCAGCCCCAGCATTTT.